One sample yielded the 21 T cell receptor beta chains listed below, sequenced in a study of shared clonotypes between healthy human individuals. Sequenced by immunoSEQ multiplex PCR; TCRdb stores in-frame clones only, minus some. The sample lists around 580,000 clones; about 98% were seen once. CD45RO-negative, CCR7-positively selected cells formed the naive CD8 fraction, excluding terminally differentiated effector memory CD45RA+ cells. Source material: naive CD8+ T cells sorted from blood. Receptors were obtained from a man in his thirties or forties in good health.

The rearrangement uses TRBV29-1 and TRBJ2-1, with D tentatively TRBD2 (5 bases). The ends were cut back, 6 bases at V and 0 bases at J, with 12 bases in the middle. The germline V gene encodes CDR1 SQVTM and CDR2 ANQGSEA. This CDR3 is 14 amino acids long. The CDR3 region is CSVPTRGSYNEQFF. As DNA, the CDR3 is TGCAGCGTACCTACTCGGGGCTCCTACAATGAGCAGTTCTTC.

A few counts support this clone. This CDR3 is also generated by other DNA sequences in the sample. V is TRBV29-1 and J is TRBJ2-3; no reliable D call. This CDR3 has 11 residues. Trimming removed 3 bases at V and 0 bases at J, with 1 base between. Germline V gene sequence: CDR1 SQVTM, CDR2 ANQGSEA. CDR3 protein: CSVESTDTQYF. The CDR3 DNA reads TGCAGCGTTGAGAGCACAGATACGCAGTATTTT.

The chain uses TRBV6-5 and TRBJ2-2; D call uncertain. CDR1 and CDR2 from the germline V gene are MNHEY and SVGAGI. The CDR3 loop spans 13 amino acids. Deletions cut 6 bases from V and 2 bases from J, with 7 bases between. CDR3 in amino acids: CASRLFNTGELFF. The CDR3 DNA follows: TGTGCCAGCAGACTCTTTAACACCGGGGAGCTGTTTTTT.

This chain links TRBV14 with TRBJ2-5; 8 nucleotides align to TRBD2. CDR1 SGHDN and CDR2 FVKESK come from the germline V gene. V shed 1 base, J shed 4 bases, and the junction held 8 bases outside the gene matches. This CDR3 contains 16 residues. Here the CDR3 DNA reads TGTGCCAGCAGCCAAGTTGCTAGCGGGCATGGAGAGACCCAGTACTTC. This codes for CASSQVASGHGETQYF.

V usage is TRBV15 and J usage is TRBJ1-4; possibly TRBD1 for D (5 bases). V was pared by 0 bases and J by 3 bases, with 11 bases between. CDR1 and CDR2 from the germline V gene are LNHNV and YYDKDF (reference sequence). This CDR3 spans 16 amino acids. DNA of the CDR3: TGTGCCACCAGCAGAGATCTCAGGGTGGCTAATGAAAAACTGTTTTTT. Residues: CATSRDLRVANEKLFF.

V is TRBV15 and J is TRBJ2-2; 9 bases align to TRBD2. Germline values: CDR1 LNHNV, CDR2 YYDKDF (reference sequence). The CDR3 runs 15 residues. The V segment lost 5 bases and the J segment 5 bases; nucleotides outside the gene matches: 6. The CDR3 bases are TGTGCCACCAGCCTAGGGAGCGGGAGGACCGGGGAGCTGTTTTTT. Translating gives CATSLGSGRTGELFF. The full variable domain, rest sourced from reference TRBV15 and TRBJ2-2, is DAMVIQNPRYQVTQFGKPVTLSCSQTLNHNVMYWYQQKSSQAPKLLFHYYDKDFNNEADTPDNFQSRRPNTSFCFLDIRSPGLGDTAMYLCATSLGSGRTGELFFGEGSRLTVL.

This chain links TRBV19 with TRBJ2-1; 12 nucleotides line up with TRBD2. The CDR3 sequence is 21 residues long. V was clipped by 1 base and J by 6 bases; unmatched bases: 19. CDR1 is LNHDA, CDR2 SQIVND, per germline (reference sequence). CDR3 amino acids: CASSIAHSHGRTSGISNEQFF. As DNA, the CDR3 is TGTGCCAGTAGTATAGCCCACAGCCATGGCCGGACTAGCGGGATAAGCAATGAGCAGTTCTTC.

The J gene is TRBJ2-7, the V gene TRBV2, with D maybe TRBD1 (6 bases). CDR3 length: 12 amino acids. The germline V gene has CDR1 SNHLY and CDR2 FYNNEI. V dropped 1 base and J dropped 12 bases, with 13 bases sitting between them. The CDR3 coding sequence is TGTGCCAGCAGTGAAGGGGGTACAGGGTCGTACTTC. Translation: CASSEGGTGSYF.

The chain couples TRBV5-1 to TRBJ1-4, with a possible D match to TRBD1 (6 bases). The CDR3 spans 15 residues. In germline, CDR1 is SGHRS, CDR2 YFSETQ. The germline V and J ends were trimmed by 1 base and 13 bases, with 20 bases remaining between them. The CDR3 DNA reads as TGCGCCAGCAGCTTGTTAGGGGGTTCCGAGCCAAGACTGTTTTTT. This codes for CASSLLGGSEPRLFF.

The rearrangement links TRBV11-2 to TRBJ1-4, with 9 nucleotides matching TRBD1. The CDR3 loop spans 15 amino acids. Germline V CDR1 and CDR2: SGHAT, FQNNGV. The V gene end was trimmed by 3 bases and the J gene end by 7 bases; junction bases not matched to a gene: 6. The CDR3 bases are TGTGCCAGCAGCTTTTTCCGGGGACAGGGTGAAAAACTGTTTTTT. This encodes CASSFFRGQGEKLFF.

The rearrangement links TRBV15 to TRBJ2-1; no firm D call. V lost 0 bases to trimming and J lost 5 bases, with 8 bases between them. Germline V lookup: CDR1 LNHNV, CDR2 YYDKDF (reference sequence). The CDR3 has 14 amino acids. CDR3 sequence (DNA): TGTGCCACCAGCAGAGATCTTCGTAACAATGAGCAGTTCTTC. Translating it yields CATSRDLRNNEQFF.

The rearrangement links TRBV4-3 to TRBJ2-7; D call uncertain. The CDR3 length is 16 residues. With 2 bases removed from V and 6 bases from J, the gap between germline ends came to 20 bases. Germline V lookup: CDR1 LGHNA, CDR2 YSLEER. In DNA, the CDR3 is TGCGCCAGCAGCCAAAGCAGTCATCCCCCTCAAGTCGAGCAGTACTTC. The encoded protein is CASSQSSHPPQVEQYF.

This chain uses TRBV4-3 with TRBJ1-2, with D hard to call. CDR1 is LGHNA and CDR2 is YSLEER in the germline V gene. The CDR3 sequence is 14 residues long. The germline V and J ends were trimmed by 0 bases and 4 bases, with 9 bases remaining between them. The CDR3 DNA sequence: TGCGCCAGCAGCCAAGACAGGAGACCCTATGGCTACACCTTC. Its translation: CASSQDRRPYGYTF.

Here the CDR3 DNA reads TGCAGCGTTGCTGGGATCGGTAATGAGCAGTTCTTC. Translation: CSVAGIGNEQFF. The chain has TRBV29-1 and TRBJ2-1, with D uncertain. The CDR3 spans 12 residues. Trimming stripped 4 bases from V and 7 bases from J, with 11 bases between. Germline V lookup: CDR1 SQVTM, CDR2 ANQGSEA.

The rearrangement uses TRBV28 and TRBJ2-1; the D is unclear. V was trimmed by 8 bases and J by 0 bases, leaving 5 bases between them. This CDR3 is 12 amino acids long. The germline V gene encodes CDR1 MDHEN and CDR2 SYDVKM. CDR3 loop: CASLSSYNEQFF. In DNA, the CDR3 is TGTGCCAGCCTGAGCTCCTACAATGAGCAGTTCTTC.

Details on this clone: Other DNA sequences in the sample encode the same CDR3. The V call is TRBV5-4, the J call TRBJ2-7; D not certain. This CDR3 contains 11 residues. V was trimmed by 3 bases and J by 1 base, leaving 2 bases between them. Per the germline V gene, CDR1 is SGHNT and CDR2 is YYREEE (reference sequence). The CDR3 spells CASSSSYEQYF. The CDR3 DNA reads TGTGCCAGCAGCTCGTCCTACGAGCAGTACTTC.

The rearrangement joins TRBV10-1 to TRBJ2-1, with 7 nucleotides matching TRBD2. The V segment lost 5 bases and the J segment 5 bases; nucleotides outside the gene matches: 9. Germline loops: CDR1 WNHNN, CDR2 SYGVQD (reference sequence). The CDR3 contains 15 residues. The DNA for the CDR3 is TGCGCCAGCAGTAGTACCGGGACTAAAGACAATGAGCAGTTCTTC. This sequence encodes CASSSTGTKDNEQFF.

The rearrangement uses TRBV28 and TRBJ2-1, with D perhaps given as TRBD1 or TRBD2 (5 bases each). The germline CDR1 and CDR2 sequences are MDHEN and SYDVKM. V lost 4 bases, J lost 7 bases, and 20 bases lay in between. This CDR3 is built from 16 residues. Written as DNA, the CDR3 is TGTGCCAGCAGTTACTATCTAGCTCTGGGACCTAATGAGCAGTTCTTC. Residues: CASSYYLALGPNEQFF.

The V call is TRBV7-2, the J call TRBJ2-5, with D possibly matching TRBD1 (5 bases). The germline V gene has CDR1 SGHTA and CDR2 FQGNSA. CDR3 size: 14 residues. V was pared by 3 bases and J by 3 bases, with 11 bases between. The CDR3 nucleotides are TGTGCCAGCAGCTTTCAGGGCCGGGAAGAGACCCAGTACTTC. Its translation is CASSFQGREETQYF. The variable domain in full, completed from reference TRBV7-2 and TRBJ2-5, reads GAGVSQSPSNKVTEKGKDVELRCDPISGHTALYWYRQSLGQGLEFLIYFQGNSAPDKSGLPSDRFSAERTGGSVSTLTIQRTQQEDSAVYLCASSFQGREETQYFGPGTRLLVL.

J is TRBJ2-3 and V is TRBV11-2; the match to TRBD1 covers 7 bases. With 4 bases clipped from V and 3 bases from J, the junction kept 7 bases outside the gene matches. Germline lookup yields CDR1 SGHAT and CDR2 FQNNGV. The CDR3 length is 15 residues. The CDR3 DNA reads TGTGCCAGCAGCTCCACGACAGGGAGAACAGATACGCAGTATTTT. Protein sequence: CASSSTTGRTDTQYF.

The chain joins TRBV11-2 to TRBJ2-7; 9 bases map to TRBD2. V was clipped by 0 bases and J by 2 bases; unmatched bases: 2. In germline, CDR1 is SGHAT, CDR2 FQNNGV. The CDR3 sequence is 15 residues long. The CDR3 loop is CASSLEASGAYEQYF. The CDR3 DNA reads TGTGCCAGCAGCTTAGAAGCTAGCGGGGCCTACGAGCAGTACTTC.